The present TCR beta chain was sequenced within a study of T-cell reconstitution after alpha-beta-depleted transplantation in children. V shed 6 bases, J shed 4 bases, and the junction held 5 bases outside the gene matches. The CDR3 sequence is 14 residues long. Germline V CDR1 and CDR2: ENHRY, SYGVKD. Library preparation (for TCRbeta) was performed with unique molecular identifiers. One entry per CDR3 protein results from TCRdb running MiXCR on the PCR reads. Among hundreds of thousands of distinct CDR3 sequences listed, roughly 13% were seen once. Notes on this clonotype: Its antigen is not known.

Broader study findings: Several patients had high TCRbeta diversity at day 60; it came from surviving recipient T cells and thymic progenitors. At around two months after transplant, the alpha-beta T cells were reportedly derived from several hundred expanded clones that came from non-depleted graft cells. Among T cells one year after transplant, newly produced cells accounted for most counts and diversity.

The sample consisted of PBMCs, taken before TCRalphabeta/CD19-depleted stem cell transplant. The V gene is TRBV10-3, the J gene TRBJ1-5; 8 positions agree with TRBD1. The clonotype originates from a girl aged 2 to 10 with congenital amegakaryocytic thrombocytopenia, due to receive a stem cell transplant. The CDR3 bases are TGTGCCATCAGAGCGGACAGGGCGAATCAGCCCCAGCATTTT. Translation gives CAIRADRANQPQHF.